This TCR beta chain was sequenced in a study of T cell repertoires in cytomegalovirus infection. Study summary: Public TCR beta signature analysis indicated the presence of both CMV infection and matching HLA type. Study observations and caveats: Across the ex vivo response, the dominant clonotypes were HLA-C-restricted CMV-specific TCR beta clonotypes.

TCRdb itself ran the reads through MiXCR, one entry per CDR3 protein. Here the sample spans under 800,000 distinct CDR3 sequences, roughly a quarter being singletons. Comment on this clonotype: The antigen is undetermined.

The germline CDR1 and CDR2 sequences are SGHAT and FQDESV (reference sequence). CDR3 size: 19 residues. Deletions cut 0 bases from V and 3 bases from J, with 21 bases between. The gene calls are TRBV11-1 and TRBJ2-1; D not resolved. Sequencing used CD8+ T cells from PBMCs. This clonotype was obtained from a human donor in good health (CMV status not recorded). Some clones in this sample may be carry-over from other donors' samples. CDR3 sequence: CASSLAPHRSAYFYNEQFF. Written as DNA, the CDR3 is TGTGCCAGCAGCTTAGCGCCCCACAGATCCGCTTACTTCTACAATGAGCAGTTCTTC.